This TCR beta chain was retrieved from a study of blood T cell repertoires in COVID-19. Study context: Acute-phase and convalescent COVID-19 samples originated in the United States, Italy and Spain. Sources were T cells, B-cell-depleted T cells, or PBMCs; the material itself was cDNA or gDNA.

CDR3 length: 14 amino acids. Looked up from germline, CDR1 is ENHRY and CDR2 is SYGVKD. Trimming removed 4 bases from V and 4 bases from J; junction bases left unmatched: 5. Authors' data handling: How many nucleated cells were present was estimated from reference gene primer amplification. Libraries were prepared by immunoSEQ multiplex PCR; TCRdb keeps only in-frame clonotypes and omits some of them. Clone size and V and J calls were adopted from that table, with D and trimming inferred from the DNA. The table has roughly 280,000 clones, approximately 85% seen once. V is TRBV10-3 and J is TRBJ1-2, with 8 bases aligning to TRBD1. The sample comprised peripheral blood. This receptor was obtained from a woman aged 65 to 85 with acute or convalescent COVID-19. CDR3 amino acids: CAISGTRGPYGYTF. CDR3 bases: TGTGCCATCAGTGGGACCAGGGGGCCCTATGGCTACACCTTC.